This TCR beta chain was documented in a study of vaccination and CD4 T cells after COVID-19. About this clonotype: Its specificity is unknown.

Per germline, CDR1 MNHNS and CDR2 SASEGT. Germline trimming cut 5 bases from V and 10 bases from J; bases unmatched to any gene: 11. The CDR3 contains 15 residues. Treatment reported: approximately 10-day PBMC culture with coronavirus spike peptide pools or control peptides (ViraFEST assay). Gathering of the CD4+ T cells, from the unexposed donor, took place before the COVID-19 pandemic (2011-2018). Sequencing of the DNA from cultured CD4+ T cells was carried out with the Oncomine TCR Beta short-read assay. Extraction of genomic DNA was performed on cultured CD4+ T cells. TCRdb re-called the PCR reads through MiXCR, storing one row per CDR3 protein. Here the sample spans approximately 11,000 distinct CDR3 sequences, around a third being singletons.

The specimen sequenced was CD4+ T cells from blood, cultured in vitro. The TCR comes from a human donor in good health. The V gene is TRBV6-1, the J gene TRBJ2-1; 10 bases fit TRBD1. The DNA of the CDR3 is TGTGCCAGCAGTCCAAGGACAGGGGGAGCGGGGGAGCAGTTCTTC. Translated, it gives CASSPRTGGAGEQFF.